These 15 T cell receptor beta chains originate from one sample sequenced in a study of blood T cell repertoires in COVID-19. Assay used: immunoSEQ multiplex PCR; TCRdb lists only in-frame clones, some missing. Of roughly 460,000 clones in the sample, about 90% were seen once. Input material: peripheral blood. All receptors derive from a man between 18 and 35 years old with COVID-19, enrolled during active disease.

This rearrangement joins TRBV7-9 to TRBJ2-1, with 7 bases matching TRBD1. The CDR3 totals 16 residues. V lost 5 bases and J lost 0; bases outside the gene matches: 7. Germline V lookup: CDR1 SEHNR, CDR2 FQNEAQ (reference sequence). DNA of the CDR3: TGTGCCAGCAGCCAGACAGGGAAAAGCTCCTACAATGAGCAGTTCTTC. It encodes CASSQTGKSSYNEQFF.

V usage is TRBV20-1 and J usage is TRBJ1-2; D is perhaps TRBD1 (5 bases). This CDR3 has 13 residues. Trimming cost V 3 bases and J 4 bases, with 12 bases left between them. In germline, CDR1 is DFQATT, CDR2 SNEGSKA (reference sequence). CDR3 in DNA: TGCAGTGCTAGTTCGACAGAGTCCTATGGCTACACCTTC. It codes for CSASSTESYGYTF.

CDR3 nucleotides: TGTGCCAGTAGTCAACAGGGGTCCGCCTACGAGCAGTACTTC. It is translated as CASSQQGSAYEQYF. V and J are TRBV19 and TRBJ2-7, with 7 bases that match TRBD1. Looked up from germline, CDR1 is LNHDA and CDR2 is SQIVND (reference sequence). The V segment lost 5 bases and the J segment 2 bases; nucleotides outside the gene matches: 6. The CDR3 length is 14 residues.

The V call is TRBV2, the J call TRBJ2-7; 11 positions match TRBD1. Per the germline V gene, CDR1 is SNHLY and CDR2 is FYNNEI. V was pared by 8 bases and J by 6 bases, with 6 bases of the junction left unmatched. The CDR3 is 13 residues long. This CDR3 is CASQRTGGAEQYF. The CDR3 region has the DNA TGTGCCAGCCAGCGGACAGGGGGCGCCGAGCAGTACTTC.

This sequence joins TRBV5-5 and TRBJ1-1, with a possible D match to TRBD1 (6 bases). This CDR3 is built from 14 residues. The ends were cut back, 0 bases at V and 9 bases at J, with 15 bases in the middle. Germline lookup yields CDR1 SGHKS and CDR2 YYEKEE (reference sequence). The CDR3 DNA is TGTGCCAGCAGCTTGGCGTCAGGGGACGGTAAAGCTTTCTTT. This encodes CASSLASGDGKAFF.

The rearrangement joins TRBV3-1 (or the pseudogene TRBV3-2) to TRBJ2-7; 12 nucleotides match TRBD2. This CDR3 has 15 amino acids. Germline V gene data show CDR1 as LGHDT and CDR2 as YNNKEL (reference sequence). The V and J ends lost 4 bases and 3 bases, in that order; junction bases with no gene match: 4. CDR3 loop: CASSPRTSGNYEQYF. CDR3 sequence (DNA): TGTGCCAGCAGCCCGCGGACTAGCGGGAACTACGAGCAGTACTTC.

This rearrangement joins TRBV27 to TRBJ2-2; D unclear. Germline CDR1 and CDR2: MNHEY and SMNVEV (reference sequence). This CDR3 region has 12 residues. The ends were cut back, 8 bases at V and 7 bases at J, with 11 bases in the middle. DNA for the CDR3: TGTGCCAGCCAAACCCCAGGCGGGGAGCTGTTTTTT. Translated: CASQTPGGELFF.

The chain recombines TRBV5-4 with TRBJ2-7; 8 bases are shared with TRBD2. This CDR3 has 18 residues. The trim removed 3 bases at V and 3 bases at J, leaving 17 bases unmatched. The germline V gene has CDR1 SGHNT and CDR2 YYREEE (reference sequence). In DNA form, the CDR3 reads TGTGCCAGCAGCTCTGGAAGCACGCCGGGACTAGTGAACTACGAGCAGTACTTC. Translated, it gives CASSSGSTPGLVNYEQYF.

The V and J genes are TRBV5-1 and TRBJ2-5; D gene uncertain. Trimming shortened V by 0 bases and J by 2 bases, and 8 bases separated the two germline ends. Germline CDR1 is SGHRS and CDR2 is YFSETQ. The CDR3 extends over 14 amino acids. For the CDR3, the DNA is TGCGCCAGCAGCTTGGGGGCCAATCAAGAGACCCAGTACTTC. Protein sequence: CASSLGANQETQYF.

CDR3 nucleotide sequence: TGCGCCAGCAGCTTTCTCACTAGAACAGATACGCAGTATTTT. Protein sequence: CASSFLTRTDTQYF. This rearrangement joins TRBV5-1 to TRBJ2-3; D perhaps matches TRBD2 (5 bases). V was trimmed by 2 bases and J by 3 bases, leaving 10 bases between them. This CDR3 has 14 residues. Looked up from germline, CDR1 is SGHRS and CDR2 is YFSETQ. Supplemented by reference TRBV5-1 and TRBJ2-3, the full variable domain reads KAGVTQTPRYLIKTRGQQVTLSCSPISGHRSVSWYQQTPGQGLQFLFEYFSETQRNKGNFPGRFSGRQFSNSRSEMNVSTLELGDSALYLCASSFLTRTDTQYFGPGTRLTVL.

V is TRBV20-1 and J is TRBJ2-1, with D tentatively TRBD1 (6 bases). Germline CDR1 and CDR2: DFQATT and SNEGSKA (reference sequence). CDR3 length: 15 residues. V lost 3 bases and J lost 1, with 13 bases in between. This CDR3 reads CSASPLGGSYNEQFF. CDR3 sequence (DNA): TGCAGTGCTAGTCCATTAGGGGGTTCCTACAATGAGCAGTTCTTC.

The chain has TRBV27 and TRBJ1-5, with 9 bases aligning to TRBD1. The CDR3 consists of 15 residues. Trimming cost V 6 bases and J 3 bases; bases outside gene matches: 6. The germline V gene has CDR1 MNHEY and CDR2 SMNVEV (reference sequence). The CDR3 coding sequence is TGTGCCAGCAGGCTGGGACAGGGATTCAATCAGCCCCAGCATTTT. Amino acids: CASRLGQGFNQPQHF.

J is TRBJ1-6 and V is TRBV28; 7 bases are a match to TRBD1. After removal of 5 bases from V and 5 bases from J, the junction contained 12 bases not matched to a gene. Germline values: CDR1 MDHEN, CDR2 SYDVKM. The CDR3 runs 17 residues. This chain's CDR3 is CASSLQTGQIDNSPLHF. CDR3 DNA sequence: TGTGCCAGCAGTCTCCAAACGGGACAGATAGATAATTCACCCCTCCACTTT.

The chain employs TRBV5-4 and TRBJ2-4, with TRBD1 identical over 9 bases. Germline CDR1 is SGHNT and CDR2 is YYREEE (reference sequence). Losses at the gene ends were 4 bases for V and 0 bases for J; bases not matched to a gene: 5. The CDR3 has 16 amino acids. DNA for the CDR3: TGTGCCAGCAGCCCCGGGACAGGGAAAGCCAAAAACATTCAGTACTTC. Its translation is CASSPGTGKAKNIQYF.

The J gene is TRBJ1-2, the V gene TRBV7-9; 7 bases are shared with TRBD1. There are 14 residues in the CDR3. The V gene end was trimmed by 5 bases and the J gene end by 4 bases; junction bases not matched to a gene: 7. CDR1 is SEHNR and CDR2 is FQNEAQ in the germline V gene (reference sequence). Here the CDR3 reads CASSQTGFGYGYTF. The DNA for the CDR3 is TGTGCCAGCAGCCAGACAGGGTTTGGCTATGGCTACACCTTC.